The 24 T cell receptor beta chains below all came from one sample that was sequenced in a study of cytomegalovirus exposure and HLA in healthy donors. TCRdb's copy holds only in-frame clones and misses some; the assay was immunoSEQ multiplex PCR. The table lists approximately 240,000 clones, around nine tenths of them singletons. Sequenced sample: PBMCs. Every receptor here comes from a woman aged 18-30 years in good health and CMV-seronegative.

J is TRBJ2-1 and V is TRBV2; 7 nucleotides align to TRBD2. Germline values: CDR1 SNHLY, CDR2 FYNNEI. V gave up 4 bases and J gave up 6 bases; unmatched junction bases: 9. The CDR3 runs 15 residues. The CDR3 nucleotides read TGTGCCAGCAGTGCGAGCGGGACGATCCTCAATGAGCAGTTCTTC. This gives the protein CASSASGTILNEQFF. Based on the CDR3 plus reference TRBV2 and TRBJ2-1, the full variable domain is EPEVTQTPSHQVTQMGQEVILRCVPISNHLYFYWYRQILGQKVEFLVSFYNNEISEKSEIFDDQFSVERPDGSNFTLKIRSTKLEDSAMYFCASSASGTILNEQFFGPGTRLTVL.

The rearrangement uses TRBV28 and TRBJ1-4; the match to TRBD1 covers 7 bases. The CDR3 extends over 15 amino acids. Germline CDR1 reads MDHEN; CDR2 reads SYDVKM. With V trimmed by 4 bases and J by 6 bases, 8 bases remained unmatched. CDR3 sequence reads: CASSSLGTAHEKLFF. The CDR3 nucleotides are TGTGCCAGCAGTTCCCTCGGGACAGCCCATGAAAAACTGTTTTTT.

The chain has TRBV27 and TRBJ2-6; the D gene is possibly TRBD1 (6 bases). CDR1 MNHEY and CDR2 SMNVEV come from the germline V gene (reference sequence). The CDR3 loop spans 20 amino acids. Between the trimmed V and J ends, which lost 6 bases and 0 bases, there was a span of 24 bases. The CDR3 DNA sequence: TGTGCCAGCAGCCCGACCGGGACACCCCTTAGTAGCTCTGGGGCCAACGTCCTGACTTTC. Translated, it gives CASSPTGTPLSSSGANVLTF.

This clone was observed a handful of times. This chain links TRBV27 with TRBJ2-1; TRBD2 matches at 8 bases. Germline CDR1 and CDR2: MNHEY and SMNVEV (reference sequence). CDR3 length equals 14 residues. V trimming: 9 bases; J trimming: 5 bases; junction bases outside the gene matches: 9. CDR3 in amino acids: CASRPGLVHNEQFF. CDR3 nucleotide sequence: TGTGCCAGTCGCCCGGGACTAGTTCACAATGAGCAGTTCTTC.

This chain links TRBV19 with TRBJ2-7, with 7 bases identical to TRBD1. Germline V gives CDR1 LNHDA, CDR2 SQIVND (reference sequence). The trim removed 5 bases at V and 4 bases at J, leaving 5 bases unmatched. The CDR3 has 13 amino acids. The CDR3 nucleotides read TGTGCCAGTAGTCTCGGGACAGCATACGAGCAGTACTTC. Its translation: CASSLGTAYEQYF.

The rearrangement joins TRBV7-8 to TRBJ2-5; 9 bases align to TRBD1. V was pared by 8 bases and J by 4 bases, with 11 bases of the junction left unmatched. CDR3 size: 15 residues. The germline CDR1 and CDR2 sequences are SGHVS and FQNEAQ. This CDR3 is CASFKDRGNRETQYF. For the CDR3, the DNA is TGTGCCAGCTTTAAGGACAGGGGTAATCGAGAGACCCAGTACTTC.

The chain couples TRBV27 to TRBJ2-6; 9 bases line up with TRBD1. CDR3 length equals 18 residues. Trimming cost V 5 bases and J 0 bases; bases outside gene matches: 8. Germline CDR1 is MNHEY and CDR2 is SMNVEV (reference sequence). The CDR3 bases are TGTGCCAGCAGTAGTTTGGGACAGGGCTTCTCTGGGGCCAACGTCCTGACTTTC. Its protein is CASSSLGQGFSGANVLTF.

The chain combines TRBV6-1 with TRBJ2-1, with TRBD2 identical over 8 bases. The CDR3 loop spans 16 amino acids. The germline V gene encodes CDR1 MNHNS and CDR2 SASEGT. V lost 3 bases to trimming and J lost 6 bases; unmatched junction nucleotides: 10. CDR3 nucleotides: TGTGCCAGCAGTGATTTAGCGGGATCCCCCTTCAATGAGCAGTTCTTC. Encoded protein: CASSDLAGSPFNEQFF.

This chain links TRBV5-6 with TRBJ1-2; TRBD1 matches 7 bases. Unmatched junction bases numbered 7, after V lost 4 bases and J lost 4 bases. The CDR3 runs 14 residues. Germline V gene data show CDR1 as SGHDT and CDR2 as YYEEEE. CDR3 bases: TGTGCCAGCAGCGGAACAGGGGCCCTCTATGGCTACACCTTC. Translating gives CASSGTGALYGYTF.

The chain combines TRBV27 with TRBJ2-1; possibly TRBD2 for D (5 bases). Trimming removed 2 bases at V and 7 bases at J, with 9 bases between. Germline V gene sequence: CDR1 MNHEY, CDR2 SMNVEV (reference sequence). The CDR3 has 13 residues. The CDR3 DNA is TGTGCCAGCAGTTTAACTAGGTCGAATGAGCAGTTCTTC. It specifies CASSLTRSNEQFF.

The CDR3 DNA reads as TGTGCCAGCAGTGAAGCTGAACTTTACCATTATGGAGACGAGCAGTACTTC. This codes for CASSEAELYHYGDEQYF. The rearrangement joins TRBV2 to TRBJ2-7; no definite D call. Germline CDR1 SNHLY, CDR2 FYNNEI. The CDR3 consists of 17 residues. Trimming stripped 0 bases from V and 5 bases from J, with 20 bases between.

The chain joins TRBV7-9 to TRBJ1-2; the D is unclear. V gave up 1 base and J gave up 6 bases, with 15 bases separating them. The CDR3 sequence is 15 residues long. Looked up from germline, CDR1 is SEHNR and CDR2 is FQNEAQ (reference sequence). Here the CDR3 reads CASSLEPQLEDGYTF. The CDR3 DNA reads as TGTGCCAGCAGCTTAGAGCCGCAACTAGAGGATGGCTACACCTTC.

V gene TRBV7-2 combines with J gene TRBJ1-4; 8 nucleotides agree with TRBD1. V shed 5 bases and J 3 bases; nucleotides not matched to a gene: 17. The CDR3 extends over 19 amino acids. The V gene's germline CDR1 is SGHTA and CDR2 FQGNSA. CDR3 residues: CASSIRGTQGELANEKLFF. DNA of the CDR3: TGTGCCAGCAGCATACGCGGGACACAGGGGGAGTTGGCTAATGAAAAACTGTTTTTT.

The V gene is TRBV29-1, the J gene TRBJ2-1; D might be TRBD2 (5 bases). Germline V gene lookup returns CDR1 SQVTM and CDR2 ANQGSEA. This CDR3 spans 14 amino acids. Trimming stripped 4 bases from V and 1 base from J, with 11 bases between. CDR3 DNA: TGCAGCGTTGTCGGGGTTCTTTCCTACAATGAGCAGTTCTTC. Protein sequence: CSVVGVLSYNEQFF.

The chain uses TRBV5-1 and TRBJ2-7; the match to TRBD2 covers 9 bases. Germline V gene sequence: CDR1 SGHRS, CDR2 YFSETQ. The CDR3 totals 14 residues. V trimming: 4 bases; J trimming: 6 bases; junction bases outside the gene matches: 8. Here the CDR3 DNA reads TGCGCCAGCAGCCTAAGTCTAGCGGGGAGCGAGCAGTACTTC. Translating it yields CASSLSLAGSEQYF.

The CDR3 DNA is TGTGCCAGCAGCAGCGGATGGGGAGGGGGATGGGACACCCCGACCTACAATGAGCAGTTCTTC. It translates to CASSSGWGGGWDTPTYNEQFF. The V and J genes are TRBV7-8 and TRBJ2-1; possibly TRBD2 for D (7 bases). The V gene lost 5 bases and the J gene lost 2 bases, with 31 bases spanning the gap. This CDR3 contains 21 residues. The germline gives CDR1 SGHVS, CDR2 FQNEAQ.

The J gene is TRBJ2-7, the V gene TRBV13, with D possibly being TRBD1 (5 bases). Trimming removed 3 bases from V and 5 bases from J, with 11 bases in between. The CDR3 has 13 amino acids. Germline V gene sequence: CDR1 PRHDT, CDR2 FYEKMQ (reference sequence). CDR3 residues: CASSFVGRDEQYF. DNA of the CDR3: TGTGCCAGCAGCTTCGTTGGCAGGGACGAGCAGTACTTC.

The chain uses TRBV9 and TRBJ1-1; D unclear. The CDR3 contains 14 residues. V was clipped by 2 bases and J by 3 bases, with 11 bases between them. CDR1 and CDR2 (germline): SGDLS, YYNGEE. The CDR3 coding sequence is TGTGCCAGCAGCGTCGGGAACAGTGACACTGAAGCTTTCTTT. Translating gives CASSVGNSDTEAFF.

This chain uses TRBV5-1 with TRBJ1-1; D is ambiguous. The CDR3 consists of 13 residues. The germline V gene encodes CDR1 SGHRS and CDR2 YFSETQ. V lost 4 bases, J lost 4 bases, and 11 bases lay in between. This chain's CDR3 is CASSANTATEAFF. In DNA, the CDR3 is TGCGCCAGCAGCGCCAACACAGCCACTGAAGCTTTCTTT. The full variable domain, its missing parts supplied by reference TRBV5-1 and TRBJ1-1, is KAGVTQTPRYLIKTRGQQVTLSCSPISGHRSVSWYQQTPGQGLQFLFEYFSETQRNKGNFPGRFSGRQFSNSRSEMNVSTLELGDSALYLCASSANTATEAFFGQGTRLTVV.

The rearrangement uses TRBV7-6 and TRBJ2-7; D is possibly TRBD2 (6 bases). Germline values: CDR1 SGHVS, CDR2 FNYEAQ. Trimming stripped 1 base from V and 5 bases from J, with 12 bases between. CDR3 length: 14 amino acids. The CDR3 sequence is CASSLGGTADEQYF. DNA of the CDR3: TGTGCCAGCAGCTTAGGTGGGACTGCCGACGAGCAGTACTTC.

The chain is built from TRBV5-6 and TRBJ2-5; a possible D gene is TRBD1 (5 bases). CDR1 is SGHDT and CDR2 is YYEEEE in the germline V gene. The CDR3 covers 13 residues. V was shortened by 4 bases and J by 2 bases, with 9 bases between the two germline ends. The CDR3 sequence: CASSPTEQETQYF. CDR3 in DNA: TGTGCCAGCAGCCCGACAGAACAAGAGACCCAGTACTTC. Complete variable domain (other parts from reference TRBV5-6 and TRBJ2-5): DAGVTQSPTHLIKTRGQQVTLRCSPKSGHDTVSWYQQALGQGPQFIFQYYEEEERQRGNFPDRFSGHQFPNYSSELNVNALLLGDSALYLCASSPTEQETQYFGPGTRLLVL.

The chain combines TRBV6-5 with TRBJ2-7; weak D call: TRBD2 (5 bases). The germline V gene has CDR1 MNHEY and CDR2 SVGAGI. Trimming took off 7 bases at V and 3 bases at J, with 13 bases between the two ends. CDR3 size: 13 residues. For the CDR3, the DNA is TGTGCCAGCACCCCCCGGGGATACTACGAGCAGTACTTC. This gives the protein CASTPRGYYEQYF.

V is TRBV7-9 and J is TRBJ2-3; 15 nucleotides line up with TRBD2. This CDR3 is 18 amino acids long. Germline CDR1 and CDR2: SEHNR and FQNEAQ (reference sequence). J was trimmed by 3 bases and V by 5 bases; bases with no gene match: 9. The CDR3 protein is CASSPGSGLAGGTDTQYF. CDR3 sequence (DNA): TGTGCCAGCAGCCCGGGTTCGGGACTAGCGGGAGGAACAGATACGCAGTATTTT.

The V and J genes are TRBV7-2 and TRBJ1-2; D is unclear. The CDR3 has 14 residues. V was shortened by 1 base and J by 7 bases, with 13 bases between the two germline ends. The germline CDR1 and CDR2 sequences are SGHTA and FQGNSA. CDR3 DNA sequence: TGTGCCAGCAGCTTAGGGGTGGAGGGCCCTGGCTACACCTTC. Its protein is CASSLGVEGPGYTF.